Sequencing of this T cell receptor (beta chain) was carried out in a study of T-cell memory formation after mild COVID-19. Across the whole study: Among the donors, TCR clusters were largely specific to each donor.

General observations from the study: The CD4+ clones that contracted clustered mainly within CM and EM, and the CD8+ clones concentrated in EMRA.

Germline V CDR1 and CDR2: SGHTA, FQGNSA. The ends were cut back, 5 bases at V and 6 bases at J, with 13 bases in the middle. The CDR3 consists of 13 residues. TCRdb passed the 5' RACE reads through MiXCR, listing each CDR3 protein once. The table lists fewer than 350,000 distinct CDR3 sequences, over 7% of them singletons. Points on this clonotype: Its antigen is not identified.

Sequences were obtained from PBMCs or a T cell subset sorted from them (not recorded which). This TCR came from a man aged 18 to 29 who had mild COVID-19 (a few samples of this study predate the infection). Cell type and time point are not known. The J gene is TRBJ1-1, the V gene TRBV7-2; maybe TRBD1 (5 bases). The CDR3 DNA follows: TGTGCCAGCAGCGGGGGATTGGGCTCTGAAGCTTTCTTT. Amino acid sequence: CASSGGLGSEAFF.